The clone carrying this T cell receptor (beta chain) showed up just a few times. Its antigen remains unknown. The sample originates from a study of T cell repertoires in cytomegalovirus infection. Findings and limits, study-wide: People with CMV and the relevant HLA were identified by cumulative public TCR beta family frequency.

TCRdb re-called the reads through MiXCR, storing one row per CDR3 protein. This repertoire shows 680,000 or so distinct CDR3 sequences, 35% found once; its top ten account for 2.8%. V was trimmed by 1 base and J by 8 bases, leaving 9 bases between them. Germline V CDR1 and CDR2: SEHNR, FQNEAQ (reference sequence). This CDR3 is built from 14 residues. The sequence came from a human donor in good health (CMV status not recorded). Some clones in this sample may be carry-over from other donors' samples. The V and J genes are TRBV7-9 and TRBJ1-6; TRBD1 might be the D (5 bases). Sequencing was carried out using PBMCs. The CDR3 reads CASSLGRDHSPLHF. The CDR3 bases are TGTGCCAGCAGCTTAGGCAGGGATCATTCACCCCTCCACTTT.